The next 15 T cell receptor beta chains were all read from a single sample in a study of T cell responses to AZD1222 COVID-19 vaccine. Profiled with immunoSEQ multiplex PCR; TCRdb holds only in-frame clones, not every one. The profile covers around 60,000 clones, with about 90% appearing a single time and around 5.2% taken by the ten largest. The sample in question was peripheral blood, obtained on day 0 of AZD1222 vaccination. These TCRs come from an adult in good health.

In nucleotides, the CDR3 is TGTGCCAGCAGTCCCACGCTAGCGGGGGTCACCTACAATGAGCAGTTCTTC. Translated, it gives CASSPTLAGVTYNEQFF. The chain joins TRBV27 to TRBJ2-1; 10 positions agree with TRBD2. CDR3 length: 17 residues. The germline gives CDR1 MNHEY, CDR2 SMNVEV (reference sequence). V was clipped by 5 bases and J by 2 bases; unmatched bases: 9.

This clone was recorded only once. The chain combines TRBV6-5 with TRBJ2-7; 10 bases are shared with TRBD1. V was clipped by 0 bases and J by 2 bases; unmatched bases: 1. This CDR3 comprises 15 residues. The germline V gene has CDR1 MNHEY and CDR2 SVGAGI. The CDR3 coding sequence is TGTGCCAGCAGTTACTCAGGACAGGGGGCCTACGAGCAGTACTTC. It translates to CASSYSGQGAYEQYF.

V gene TRBV6-5 combines with J gene TRBJ1-4; no reliable D call. Germline V gene sequence: CDR1 MNHEY, CDR2 SVGAGI. V lost 4 bases and J lost 4, with 7 bases in between. This CDR3 region has 13 residues. This CDR3 is CASSFVLNEKLFF. The CDR3 bases are TGTGCCAGCAGTTTTGTTCTTAATGAAAAACTGTTTTTT.

The chain recombines TRBV4-1 with TRBJ2-2, with 10 positions matching TRBD1. CDR1 and CDR2 (germline): MGHRA, YSYEKL. CDR3 size: 14 residues. With V trimmed by 5 bases and J by 6 bases, 3 bases remained unmatched. The DNA for the CDR3 is TGCGCCAGCAGCGTGACAGGGGGCCCCGGGGAGCTGTTTTTT. Amino acid sequence: CASSVTGGPGELFF.

The chain uses TRBV7-9 and TRBJ2-3; D may be TRBD2 (5 bases). Trimming left V 5 bases short and J 1 base short, with 7 bases between. Per germline, CDR1 SEHNR and CDR2 FQNEAQ (reference sequence). The CDR3 runs 13 residues. The CDR3 nucleotides read TGTGCCAGCAGCCATAGCGGCACAGATACGCAGTATTTT. Encoded protein: CASSHSGTDTQYF.

The rearrangement links TRBV7-9 to TRBJ1-3; no definite D call. Germline CDR1 SEHNR, CDR2 FQNEAQ (reference sequence). The CDR3 has 12 residues. Trimming removed 1 base from V and 4 bases from J, with 2 bases in between. CDR3: CASSLDGNTIYF. The CDR3 region has the DNA TGTGCCAGCAGCTTAGACGGAAACACCATATATTTT.

The rearrangement joins TRBV2 to TRBJ1-2; tentative D call: TRBD1 (5 bases). CDR1 and CDR2 (germline): SNHLY, FYNNEI. CDR3 length: 12 amino acids. V was trimmed by 4 bases and J by 4 bases, leaving 7 bases between them. CDR3 protein: CASSGGVYGYTF. CDR3 coding DNA: TGTGCCAGCAGTGGAGGGGTCTATGGCTACACCTTC.

This sequence joins TRBV19 and TRBJ1-1; D call uncertain. V lost 7 bases and J lost 5, with 17 bases in between. CDR3 length: 14 amino acids. Germline CDR1 reads LNHDA; CDR2 reads SQIVND (reference sequence). The CDR3 DNA reads TGTGCCAGTACCCCTAACATTAGGATAACTGAAGCTTTCTTT. Protein: CASTPNIRITEAFF.

The chain joins TRBV18 to TRBJ2-2; 9 bases map to TRBD1. This CDR3 comprises 14 residues. From germline, CDR1 is KGHSH and CDR2 LQKENI. V was clipped by 6 bases and J by 6 bases; unmatched bases: 5. The CDR3 DNA reads TGTGCCAGCTCGACACAGGGGGCCTCCGGGGAGCTGTTTTTT. Its protein is CASSTQGASGELFF.

V gene TRBV9 combines with J gene TRBJ1-2, with unresolved D. Germline assignment: CDR1 SGDLS and CDR2 YYNGEE. The V end was cut by 5 bases, the J end by 0 bases, with 8 bases between. This CDR3 has 13 residues. CDR3 in DNA: TGTGCCAGCAGTCGAAACCCTAACTATGGCTACACCTTC. Encoded protein: CASSRNPNYGYTF.

The rearrangement uses TRBV3-1 (or the pseudogene TRBV3-2) and TRBJ2-2; 7 bases agree with TRBD2. CDR3 size: 17 residues. CDR1 and CDR2 (germline): LGHDT, YNNKEL (reference sequence). Losses at the gene ends were 4 bases for V and 1 base for J; bases not matched to a gene: 9. The CDR3 region has the DNA TGTGCCAGCAGCCCCAGACTGATAGCGGGGAACACCGGGGAGCTGTTTTTT. It yields the protein CASSPRLIAGNTGELFF.

The DNA for the CDR3 is TGTGCCAGCAGTTTACGGGCATATAATTCACCCCTCCACTTT. Amino acids: CASSLRAYNSPLHF. The gene calls are TRBV27 and TRBJ1-6, with D hard to call. The CDR3 covers 14 residues. Trimming left V 2 bases short and J 4 bases short, with 6 bases between. Per germline, CDR1 MNHEY and CDR2 SMNVEV (reference sequence).

Only one count was recorded for this clone. The V gene is TRBV12-3 or TRBV12-4, the J gene TRBJ2-3; D gene unclear. The CDR3 covers 12 residues. The V end was cut by 6 bases, the J end by 2 bases, with 6 bases between. The CDR3 nucleotides are TGTGCCAGCAGCCCAAACACAGATACGCAGTATTTT. It translates to CASSPNTDTQYF.

CDR3 DNA sequence: TGTGCCAGTAGTACTCGTGGACAGGGATCACCCCTCCACTTT. Its translation: CASSTRGQGSPLHF. This chain links TRBV19 with TRBJ1-6; TRBD1 agrees at 8 bases. The CDR3 consists of 14 residues. Trimming cost V 4 bases and J 10 bases; bases outside gene matches: 6. CDR1 and CDR2 from the germline V gene are LNHDA and SQIVND (reference sequence).

V usage is TRBV9 and J usage is TRBJ2-3; D possibly corresponds to TRBD2 (5 bases). CDR1 and CDR2 (germline): SGDLS, YYNGEE. There are 14 residues in the CDR3. Trimming cost V 0 bases and J 8 bases, with 13 bases left between them. CDR3 in amino acids: CASSVGAVMGTQYF. The CDR3 DNA reads as TGTGCCAGCAGCGTAGGAGCGGTGATGGGTACGCAGTATTTT.